This entry lists 20 T cell receptor beta chains sequenced from one sample in a study of CD8 T cells in Susac syndrome. cDNA came from roughly 0.53 to 1 ug RNA primed by random hexamers. TCRdb used MiXCR to reprocess the immunoSEQ multiplex PCR reads, holding one entry per CDR3 protein. Of roughly 120,000 distinct CDR3 sequences listed, approximately 95% are singletons. The material sequenced was CD8+ T cells from PBMCs. The receptors come from a human donor with multiple sclerosis.

The gene calls are TRBV5-4 and TRBJ2-7; 8 bases are shared with TRBD1. CDR1 and CDR2 from the germline V gene are SGHNT and YYREEE (reference sequence). V trimming: 0 bases; J trimming: 2 bases; junction bases outside the gene matches: 1. The CDR3 is made up of 14 amino acids. CDR3 sequence reads: CASSLGDRPYEQYV. CDR3 coding DNA: TGTGCCAGCAGCTTGGGGGACAGGCCCTACGAGCAGTACGTC.

The chain combines TRBV27 with TRBJ2-2, with TRBD1 as a possible D gene (5 bases). CDR3 length: 15 residues. Germline V CDR1 and CDR2: MNHEY, SMNVEV (reference sequence). Trimming took 10 bases from V and 1 from J, leaving 16 bases between them. The CDR3 protein is CATLGAQGNTGELFF. CDR3 nucleotide sequence: TGTGCCACTTTAGGGGCTCAGGGGAACACCGGGGAGCTGTTTTTT.

This chain uses TRBV5-1 with TRBJ2-7; D might be TRBD2 (6 bases). This CDR3 has 13 amino acids. Trimming stripped 4 bases from V and 3 bases from J, with 11 bases between. Germline V lookup: CDR1 SGHRS, CDR2 YFSETQ. CDR3 sequence reads: CASSPGGLYEQYF. The CDR3 nucleotides are TGCGCCAGCAGCCCCGGGGGACTCTACGAGCAGTACTTC.

This chain joins TRBV2 and TRBJ1-1; D may be TRBD1 (6 bases). The CDR3 sequence is 11 residues long. Germline values: CDR1 SNHLY, CDR2 FYNNEI. V lost 8 bases, J lost 7 bases, and 11 bases lay in between. CDR3: CASGKDSEAFF. In DNA, the CDR3 is TGTGCCAGCGGCAAGGACAGTGAAGCTTTCTTT.

The chain uses TRBV6-1 and TRBJ1-6, with unresolved D. V was trimmed by 5 bases and J by 6 bases, leaving 20 bases between them. Per germline, CDR1 MNHNS and CDR2 SASEGT. The CDR3 extends over 17 amino acids. The CDR3 sequence: CASSPFSRGMGNSPLHF. As DNA, the CDR3 is TGTGCCAGCAGTCCCTTCTCCCGAGGGATGGGTAATTCACCCCTCCACTTT.

This rearrangement joins TRBV3-1 to TRBJ2-3; the match to TRBD1 covers 7 bases. The V and J ends lost 4 bases and 5 bases, in that order; junction bases with no gene match: 15. Germline V gene lookup returns CDR1 LGHDT and CDR2 YNNKEL (reference sequence). The CDR3 covers 17 residues. The CDR3 is CASSPHRGPGRGDTQYF. The DNA of the CDR3 is TGTGCCAGCAGCCCTCACAGGGGTCCAGGAAGGGGAGATACGCAGTATTTT.

The gene calls are TRBV4-1 and TRBJ1-1, with D perhaps matching TRBD1 (5 bases). This CDR3 has 16 amino acids. V was shortened by 1 base and J by 4 bases, with 16 bases between the two germline ends. Per the germline V gene, CDR1 is MGHRA and CDR2 is YSYEKL. The DNA for the CDR3 is TGCGCCAGCAGCCAAGTCTGGGGCACGGTAGGCACTGAAGCTTTCTTT. This translates into CASSQVWGTVGTEAFF.

This clonotype was picked up one time. The V and J genes are TRBV5-1 and TRBJ2-1; weak D call: TRBD1 (6 bases). Trimming pared 4 bases from V and 8 bases from J, leaving 10 bases between. Germline lookup yields CDR1 SGHRS and CDR2 YFSETQ. This CDR3 comprises 12 residues. In DNA form, the CDR3 reads TGCGCCAGCAGCCCTACAGGGTATGAGCAGTTCTTC. This encodes CASSPTGYEQFF.

The chain joins TRBV23-1 to TRBJ2-3, with a possible D match to TRBD1 (5 bases). TRBV23-1 is treated as an ORF (open reading frame) with a function not yet certain. This CDR3 comprises 15 residues. V was shortened by 2 bases and J by 2 bases, with 11 bases between the two germline ends. DNA of the CDR3: TGCGCCAGCAGTCAAAGGACATCACTCACAGATACGCAGTATTTT. Amino acid sequence: CASSQRTSLTDTQYF.

The chain recombines TRBV10-3 with TRBJ2-5; 7 bases are shared with TRBD2. The germline CDR1 and CDR2 sequences are ENHRY and SYGVKD. CDR3 length: 13 residues. Trimming at V came to 6 bases and at J to 5 bases, leaving 6 bases not matched to a gene. The CDR3 spells CAIRWEGRETQYF. CDR3 nucleotides: TGTGCCATCAGGTGGGAGGGTCGGGAGACCCAGTACTTC.

The chain employs TRBV20-1 and TRBJ1-5, with 8 bases that match TRBD1. This CDR3 has 15 residues. V was clipped by 4 bases and J by 1 base; unmatched bases: 6. The germline V gene encodes CDR1 DFQATT and CDR2 SNEGSKA (reference sequence). In DNA, the CDR3 is TGCAGTGCTACCCGACAGGGGAGAAGCAATCAGCCCCAGCATTTT. It codes for CSATRQGRSNQPQHF.

This clonotype was seen once. The chain links TRBV3-1 to TRBJ2-1; the match to TRBD2 covers 10 bases. V lost 1 base to trimming and J lost 5 bases; unmatched junction nucleotides: 5. The germline CDR1 and CDR2 sequences are LGHDT and YNNKEL (reference sequence). CDR3 size: 16 residues. The CDR3 protein is CASSQVAGGLNNEQFF. CDR3 coding DNA: TGTGCCAGCAGCCAAGTAGCGGGGGGACTCAACAATGAGCAGTTCTTC.

V usage is TRBV9 and J usage is TRBJ2-1; possibly TRBD2 for D (5 bases). Trimming cost V 3 bases and J 5 bases, with 12 bases left between them. This CDR3 has 14 amino acids. Germline CDR1 and CDR2: SGDLS and YYNGEE. For the CDR3, the DNA is TGTGCCAGCAGCGCGCCACTAGGTAACAATGAGCAGTTCTTC. Its protein product is CASSAPLGNNEQFF.

The chain recombines TRBV6-2 or TRBV6-3 with TRBJ1-5; D is undetermined. CDR1 MNHEY and CDR2 SVGEGT come from the germline V gene. V was cut by 8 bases and J by 3 bases, with 14 bases left in between. This CDR3 spans 14 amino acids. The CDR3 DNA sequence: TGTGCCAGCCGGGGTCCGGGGATCAATCAGCCCCAGCATTTT. This codes for CASRGPGINQPQHF.

CDR3 DNA: TGTGCCAGCAGACCCTTAGACAGGGGCCCGAGGTCTGGGGCCAACGTCCTGACTTTC. Residues: CASRPLDRGPRSGANVLTF. The gene calls are TRBV6-1 and TRBJ2-6; 8 bases match TRBD1. The J segment lost 1 base and the V segment lost 6 bases, leaving 14 bases of the junction unmatched. The CDR3 sequence is 19 residues long. Looked up from germline, CDR1 is MNHNS and CDR2 is SASEGT.

The gene calls are TRBV12-3 or TRBV12-4 and TRBJ1-1, with D perhaps TRBD1 (6 bases). V was pared by 1 base and J by 4 bases, with 13 bases between. This CDR3 has 15 amino acids. CDR3 amino acids: CASSLGSTGPTEAFF. The CDR3 DNA sequence: TGTGCCAGCAGTTTAGGATCTACAGGGCCCACTGAAGCTTTCTTT.

V gene TRBV7-9 combines with J gene TRBJ1-5, with 11 bases matching TRBD1. The CDR3 consists of 17 residues. Trimming cost V 5 bases and J 0 bases; bases outside gene matches: 6. CDR1 and CDR2 (germline): SEHNR, FQNEAQ (reference sequence). CDR3: CASSPGTGGYSNQPQHF. The CDR3, as DNA: TGTGCCAGCAGCCCCGGGACAGGGGGGTATAGCAATCAGCCCCAGCATTTT.

This clonotype was seen a single time. V gene TRBV7-9 combines with J gene TRBJ1-2; a possible D gene is TRBD1 (6 bases). V lost 4 bases and J lost 3, with 15 bases in between. The CDR3 length is 15 residues. Germline assignment: CDR1 SEHNR and CDR2 FQNEAQ (reference sequence). CDR3 sequence (DNA): TGTGCCAGCAGCTCCAACCCCTGGACAGACTATGGCTACACCTTC. It specifies CASSSNPWTDYGYTF.

This chain links TRBV7-2 with TRBJ1-1; D may be TRBD1 (5 bases). Germline V lookup: CDR1 SGHTA, CDR2 FQGNSA. The CDR3 has 14 amino acids. V was pared by 1 base and J by 4 bases, with 10 bases between. CDR3 bases: TGTGCCAGCAGCTTAGTTGGGGGGGGCACTGAAGCTTTCTTT. Its translation is CASSLVGGGTEAFF.

V is TRBV29-1 and J is TRBJ2-6; tentatively, D is TRBD1 (6 bases). The CDR3 is 16 amino acids. Trimming took off 5 bases at V and 0 bases at J, with 14 bases between the two ends. Germline CDR1 reads SQVTM; CDR2 reads ANQGSEA. CDR3 DNA sequence: TGCAGCGTTTCCGGGACAACCAGCTCTGGGGCCAACGTCCTGACTTTC. Encoded protein: CSVSGTTSSGANVLTF.